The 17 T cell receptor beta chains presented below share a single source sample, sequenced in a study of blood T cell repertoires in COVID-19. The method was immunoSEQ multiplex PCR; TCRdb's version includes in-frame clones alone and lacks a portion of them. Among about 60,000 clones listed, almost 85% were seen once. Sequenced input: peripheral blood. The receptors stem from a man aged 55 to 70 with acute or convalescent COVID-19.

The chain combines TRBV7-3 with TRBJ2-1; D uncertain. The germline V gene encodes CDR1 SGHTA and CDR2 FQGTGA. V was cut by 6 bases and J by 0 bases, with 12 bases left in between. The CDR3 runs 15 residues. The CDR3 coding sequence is TGTGCCAGCAGTTTCACTCCTAGCTCCTACAATGAGCAGTTCTTC. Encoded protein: CASSFTPSSYNEQFF.

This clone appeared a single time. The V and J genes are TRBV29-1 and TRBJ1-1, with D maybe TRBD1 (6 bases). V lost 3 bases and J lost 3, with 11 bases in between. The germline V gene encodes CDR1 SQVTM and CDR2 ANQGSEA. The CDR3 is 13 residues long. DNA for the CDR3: TGCAGCGTTGAGGAAGGGGGGGACACTGAAGCTTTCTTT. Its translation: CSVEEGGDTEAFF.

The CDR3 sequence is CASSINIGQGAGGYTF. In DNA, the CDR3 is TGTGCCAGTAGTATCAACATCGGACAGGGTGCCGGAGGCTACACCTTC. V gene TRBV19 combines with J gene TRBJ1-2; 8 nucleotides line up with TRBD1. With 3 bases clipped from V and 8 bases from J, the junction kept 14 bases outside the gene matches. CDR3 size: 16 residues. Germline CDR1 and CDR2: LNHDA and SQIVND (reference sequence).

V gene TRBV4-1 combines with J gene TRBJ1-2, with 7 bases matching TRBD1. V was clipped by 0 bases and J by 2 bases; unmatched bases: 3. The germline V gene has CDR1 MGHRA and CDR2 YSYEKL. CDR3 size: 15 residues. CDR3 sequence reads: CASSQEPTGNYGYTF. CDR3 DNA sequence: TGCGCCAGCAGCCAAGAGCCGACAGGGAACTATGGCTACACCTTC.

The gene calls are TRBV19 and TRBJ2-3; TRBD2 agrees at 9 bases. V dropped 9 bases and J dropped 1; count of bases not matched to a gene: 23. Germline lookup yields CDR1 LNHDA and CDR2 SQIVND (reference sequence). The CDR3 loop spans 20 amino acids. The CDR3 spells CASRPGVAGGNLDGTDTQYF. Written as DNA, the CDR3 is TGTGCCAGCCGACCGGGGGTCGCGGGGGGGAATCTGGATGGCACAGATACGCAGTATTTT.

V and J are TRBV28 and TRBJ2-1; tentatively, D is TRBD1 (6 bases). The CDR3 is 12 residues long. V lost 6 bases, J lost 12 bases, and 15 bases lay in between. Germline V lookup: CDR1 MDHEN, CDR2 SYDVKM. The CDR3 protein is CASSLDQGRQFF. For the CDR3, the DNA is TGTGCCAGCAGCCTTGACCAGGGGAGGCAGTTCTTC.

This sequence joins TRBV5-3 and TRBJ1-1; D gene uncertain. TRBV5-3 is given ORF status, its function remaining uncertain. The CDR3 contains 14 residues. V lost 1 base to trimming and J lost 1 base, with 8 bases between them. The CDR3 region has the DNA TGTGCCAGAAGCTTGTTAGGAGAGAACACTGAAGCTTTCTTT. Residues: CARSLLGENTEAFF.

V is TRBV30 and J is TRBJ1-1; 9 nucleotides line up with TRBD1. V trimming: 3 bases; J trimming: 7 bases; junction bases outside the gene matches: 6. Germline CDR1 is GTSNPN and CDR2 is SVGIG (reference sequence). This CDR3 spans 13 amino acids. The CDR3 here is CAWSLTGGYEAFF. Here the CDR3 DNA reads TGTGCCTGGAGCCTGACAGGGGGTTATGAAGCTTTCTTT.

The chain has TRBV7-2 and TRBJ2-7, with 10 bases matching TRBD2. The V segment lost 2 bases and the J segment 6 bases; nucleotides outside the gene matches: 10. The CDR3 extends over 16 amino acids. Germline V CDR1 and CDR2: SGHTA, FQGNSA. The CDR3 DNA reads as TGTGCCAGCAGCTTACGTGGCCTAGCGGGGGTTCGCGAGCAGTACTTC. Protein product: CASSLRGLAGVREQYF.

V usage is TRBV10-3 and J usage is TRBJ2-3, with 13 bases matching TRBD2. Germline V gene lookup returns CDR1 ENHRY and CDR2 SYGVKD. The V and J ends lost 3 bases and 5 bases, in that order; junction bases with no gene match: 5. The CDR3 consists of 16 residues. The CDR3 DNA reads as TGTGCCATCAGTGACGGACTAGCGGGGGATCAAGATACGCAGTATTTT. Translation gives CAISDGLAGDQDTQYF.

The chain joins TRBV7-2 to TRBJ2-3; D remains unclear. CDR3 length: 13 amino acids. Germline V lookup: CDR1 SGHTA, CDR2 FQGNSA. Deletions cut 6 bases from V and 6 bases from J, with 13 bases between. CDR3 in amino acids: CASRSTMEDTQYF. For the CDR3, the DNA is TGTGCCAGCAGGAGTACTATGGAGGATACGCAGTATTTT.

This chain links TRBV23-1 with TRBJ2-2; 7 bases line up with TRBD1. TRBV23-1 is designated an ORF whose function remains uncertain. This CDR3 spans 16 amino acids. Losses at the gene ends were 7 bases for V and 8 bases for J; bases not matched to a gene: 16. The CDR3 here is CASIPYRGQKRGELFF. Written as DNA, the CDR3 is TGCGCCAGCATTCCTTATCGGGGACAGAAGAGGGGGGAGCTGTTTTTT.

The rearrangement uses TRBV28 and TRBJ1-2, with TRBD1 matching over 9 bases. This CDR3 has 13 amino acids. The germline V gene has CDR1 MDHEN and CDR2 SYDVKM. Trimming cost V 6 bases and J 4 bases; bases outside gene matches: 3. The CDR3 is CASSIQGAYGYTF. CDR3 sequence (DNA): TGTGCCAGCAGCATACAGGGGGCCTATGGCTACACCTTC.

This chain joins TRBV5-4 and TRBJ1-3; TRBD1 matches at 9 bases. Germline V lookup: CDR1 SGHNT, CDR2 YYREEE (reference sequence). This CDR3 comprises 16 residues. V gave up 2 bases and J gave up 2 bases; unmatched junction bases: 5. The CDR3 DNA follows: TGTGCCAGCAGCTTAGGACAGGGGCCACCTGGAAACACCATATATTTT. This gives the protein CASSLGQGPPGNTIYF.

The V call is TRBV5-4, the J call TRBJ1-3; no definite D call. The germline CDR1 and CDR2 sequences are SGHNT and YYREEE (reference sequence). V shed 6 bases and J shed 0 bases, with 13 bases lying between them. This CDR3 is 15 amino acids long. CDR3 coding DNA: TGTGCCAGCACCATAAAACGGGACTCTGGAAACACCATATATTTT. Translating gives CASTIKRDSGNTIYF.

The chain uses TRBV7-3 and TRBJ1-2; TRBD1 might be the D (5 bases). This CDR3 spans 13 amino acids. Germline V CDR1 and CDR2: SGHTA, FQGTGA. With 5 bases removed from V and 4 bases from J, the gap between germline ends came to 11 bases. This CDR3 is CASSLSQGYGYTF. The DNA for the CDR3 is TGTGCCAGCAGCCTATCCCAGGGCTATGGCTACACCTTC.

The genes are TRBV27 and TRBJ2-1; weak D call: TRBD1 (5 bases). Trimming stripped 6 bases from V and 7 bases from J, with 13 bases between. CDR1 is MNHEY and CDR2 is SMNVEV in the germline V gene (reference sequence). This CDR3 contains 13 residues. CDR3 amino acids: CASRVTAPNEQFF. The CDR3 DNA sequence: TGTGCCAGCAGAGTGACAGCTCCAAATGAGCAGTTCTTC.